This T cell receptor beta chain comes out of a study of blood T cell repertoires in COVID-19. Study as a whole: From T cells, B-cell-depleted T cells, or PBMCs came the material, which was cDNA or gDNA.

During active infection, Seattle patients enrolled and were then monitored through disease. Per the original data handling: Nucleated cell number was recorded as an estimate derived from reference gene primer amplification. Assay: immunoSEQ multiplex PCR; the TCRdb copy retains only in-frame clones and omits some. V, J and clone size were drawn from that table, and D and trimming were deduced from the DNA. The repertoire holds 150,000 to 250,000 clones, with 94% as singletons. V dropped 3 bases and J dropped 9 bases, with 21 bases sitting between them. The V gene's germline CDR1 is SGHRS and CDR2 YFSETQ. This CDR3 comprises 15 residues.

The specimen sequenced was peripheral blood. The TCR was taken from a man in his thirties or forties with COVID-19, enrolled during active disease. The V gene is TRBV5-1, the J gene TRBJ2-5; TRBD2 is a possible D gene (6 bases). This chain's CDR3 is CASSSRGRPGLPQYF. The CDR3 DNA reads TGCGCCAGCAGCTCGCGGGGACGGCCAGGCTTACCCCAGTACTTC.